These T cell receptor beta chains were read from a single sample in a study of monozygotic twins with inflammatory bowel disease. TCRdb reanalyzed the 5' RACE reads and collapses them to one entry per CDR3 protein, without DNA. The record lists a few hundred thousand distinct CDR3 sequences, of which the ten most abundant hold just over 2.5%. The specimen was blood. The receptors derive from a human donor with ulcerative colitis or Crohn's disease, or a healthy co-twin of an affected twin (not recorded which). Both conserved end residues are part of each CDR3.

J,V,CDR3
TRBJ2-7,TRBV20-1,CSATKGGHLNEQYF
TRBJ2-7,TRBV5-6,CASSLASGQSYEQYF
TRBJ2-7,TRBV20-1,CSAREARGDFEQYF
TRBJ1-2,TRBV6-2/TRBV6-3,CASGGIGYGYTF
TRBJ1-5,TRBV20-1,CSARGGGRTVAMIGNQPQHF
TRBJ2-1,TRBV5-1,CASSRTENEQFF
TRBJ2-7,TRBV7-3,CASSPRGVSEQYF
TRBJ2-3,TRBV5-1,CASSLVGGTEDTQYF
TRBJ2-7,TRBV5-6,CASSLRPPSYEQYF
TRBJ1-4,TRBV7-2,CASSLDPGGKLFF
TRBJ1-1,TRBV18,CASSPRGQMNTEAFF
TRBJ2-7,TRBV20-1,CSAGHEVDEQYF
TRBJ2-7,TRBV20-1,CSAMGGQLQQQYF
TRBJ2-7,TRBV4-1,CASSQRGQGSSYEQYF
TRBJ2-5,TRBV9,CASSVGVGVETQYF
TRBJ1-3,TRBV12-3/TRBV12-4,CASSQDNRQGRGNTIYF
TRBJ1-6,TRBV18,CASYSDNSPLHF
TRBJ2-7,TRBV13,CASSDPTRNPYEQYF
TRBJ2-5,TRBV6-5,CASSLGGLARYQETQYF
TRBJ1-1,TRBV7-9,CASSSLVEGGTEAFF
TRBJ2-7,TRBV7-9,CASSHPPEGAIYEQYF
TRBJ1-2,TRBV18,CASSSGQDGYTF
TRBJ2-5,TRBV12-3/TRBV12-4,CASSSAGGQETQYF
TRBJ2-7,TRBV6-5,CASSYLSGYEQYF
TRBJ2-3,TRBV5-4,CASSGGYREGDTQYF
TRBJ2-3,TRBV29-1,CSVAWEGGKDTQYF
TRBJ2-1,TRBV3-1,CASSQNPGQGVEQFF
TRBJ1-5,TRBV3-1,CASSQESQGASNQPQHF
TRBJ2-3,TRBV27,CASSLHSGGAEDTQYF